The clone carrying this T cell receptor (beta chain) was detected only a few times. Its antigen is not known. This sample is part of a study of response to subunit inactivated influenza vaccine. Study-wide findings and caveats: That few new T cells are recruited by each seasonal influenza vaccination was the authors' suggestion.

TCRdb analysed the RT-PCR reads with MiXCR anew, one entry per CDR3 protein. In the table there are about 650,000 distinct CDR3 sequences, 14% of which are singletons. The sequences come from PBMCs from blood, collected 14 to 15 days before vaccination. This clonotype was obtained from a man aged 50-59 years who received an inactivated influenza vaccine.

The CDR3 DNA is TGCGCCAGCAGCCGCACACCACTTCCGTTGGAGACCCAGTACTTC. This sequence encodes CASSRTPLPLETQYF. V is TRBV4-1 and J is TRBJ2-5; no firm D call. Germline lookup yields CDR1 MGHRA and CDR2 YSYEKL. The ends were cut back, 4 bases at V and 5 bases at J, with 17 bases in the middle. This CDR3 spans 15 amino acids.